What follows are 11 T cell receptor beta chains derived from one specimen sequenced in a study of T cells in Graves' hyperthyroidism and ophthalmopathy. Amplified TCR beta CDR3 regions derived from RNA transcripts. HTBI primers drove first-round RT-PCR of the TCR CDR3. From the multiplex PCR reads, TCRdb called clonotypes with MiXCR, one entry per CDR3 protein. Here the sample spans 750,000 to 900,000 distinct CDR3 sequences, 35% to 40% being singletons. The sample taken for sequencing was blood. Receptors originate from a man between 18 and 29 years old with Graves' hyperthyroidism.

In DNA form, the CDR3 reads TGTGCCAGCGGACCTCAGAGAGGGGGCGCAGATACGCAGTATTTT. Protein sequence: CASGPQRGGADTQYF. The genes are TRBV2 and TRBJ2-3; the match to TRBD1 covers 7 bases. The CDR3 has 15 amino acids. Losses at the gene ends were 8 bases for V and 4 bases for J; bases not matched to a gene: 12. Germline assignment: CDR1 SNHLY and CDR2 FYNNEI.

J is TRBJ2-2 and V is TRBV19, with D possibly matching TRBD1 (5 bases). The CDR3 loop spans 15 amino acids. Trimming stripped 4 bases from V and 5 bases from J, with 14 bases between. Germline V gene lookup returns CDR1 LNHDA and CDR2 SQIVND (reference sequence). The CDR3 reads CASSTEPQGTGELFF. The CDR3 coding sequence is TGTGCCAGTAGTACCGAACCCCAGGGAACCGGGGAGCTGTTTTTT.

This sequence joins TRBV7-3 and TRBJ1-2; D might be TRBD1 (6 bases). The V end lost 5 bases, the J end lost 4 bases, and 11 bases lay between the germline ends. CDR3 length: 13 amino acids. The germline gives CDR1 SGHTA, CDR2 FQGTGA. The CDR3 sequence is CASSTGSVYGYTF. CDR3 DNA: TGTGCCAGCAGCACAGGGTCAGTCTATGGCTACACCTTC.

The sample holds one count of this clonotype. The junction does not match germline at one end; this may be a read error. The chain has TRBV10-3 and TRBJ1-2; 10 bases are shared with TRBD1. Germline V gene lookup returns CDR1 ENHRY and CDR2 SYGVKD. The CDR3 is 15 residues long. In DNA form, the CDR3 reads TGTGCCAGCAGTTACCCGGGACAGGGGAGCTATGGCTACACCTTC. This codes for CASSYPGQGSYGYTF.

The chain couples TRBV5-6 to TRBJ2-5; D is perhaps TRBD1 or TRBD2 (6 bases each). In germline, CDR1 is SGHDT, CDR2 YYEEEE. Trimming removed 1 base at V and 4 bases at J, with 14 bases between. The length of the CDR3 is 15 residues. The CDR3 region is CASSLRGPGRETQYF. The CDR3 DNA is TGTGCCAGCAGCTTGCGGGGGCCAGGTCGAGAGACCCAGTACTTC.

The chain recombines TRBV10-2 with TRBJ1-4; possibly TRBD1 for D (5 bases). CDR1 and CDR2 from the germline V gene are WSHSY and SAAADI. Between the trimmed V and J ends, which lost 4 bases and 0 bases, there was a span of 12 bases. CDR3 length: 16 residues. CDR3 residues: CASSATGDSTNEKLFF. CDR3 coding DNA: TGCGCCAGCAGTGCTACGGGGGATTCAACTAATGAAAAACTGTTTTTT.

The CDR3 nucleotides are TGTGCCAGCAGCCGCAAACGACAGGAACCCTATGGCTACACCTTC. Amino acid sequence: CASSRKRQEPYGYTF. V gene TRBV4-2 combines with J gene TRBJ1-2; maybe TRBD1 (6 bases). The V end lost 4 bases, the J end lost 4 bases, and 16 bases lay between the germline ends. The CDR3 is made up of 15 amino acids. Germline values: CDR1 LGHNA, CDR2 YNFKEQ.

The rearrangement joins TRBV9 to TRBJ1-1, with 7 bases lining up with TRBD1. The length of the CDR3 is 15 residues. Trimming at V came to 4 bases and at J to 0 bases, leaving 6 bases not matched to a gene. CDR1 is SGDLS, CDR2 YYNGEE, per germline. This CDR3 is CASSPGQPMNTEAFF. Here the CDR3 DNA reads TGTGCCAGCAGCCCGGGACAGCCCATGAACACTGAAGCTTTCTTT.

CDR3 amino acids: CASSFRTSGLYQETQYF. CDR3 coding DNA: TGTGCCAGCAGCTTCCGGACTAGCGGCCTGTACCAAGAGACCCAGTACTTC. This chain links TRBV7-8 with TRBJ2-5; 10 bases line up with TRBD2. Looked up from germline, CDR1 is SGHVS and CDR2 is FQNEAQ. The ends lost 3 bases at V and 0 bases at J; junction bases unmatched: 7. The CDR3 runs to 17 residues.

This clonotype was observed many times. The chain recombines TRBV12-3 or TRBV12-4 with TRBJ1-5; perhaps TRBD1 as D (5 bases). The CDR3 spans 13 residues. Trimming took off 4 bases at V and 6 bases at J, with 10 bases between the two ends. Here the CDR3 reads CASSSPGGQPQHF. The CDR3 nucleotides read TGTGCCAGCAGTTCCCCGGGGGGTCAGCCCCAGCATTTT.

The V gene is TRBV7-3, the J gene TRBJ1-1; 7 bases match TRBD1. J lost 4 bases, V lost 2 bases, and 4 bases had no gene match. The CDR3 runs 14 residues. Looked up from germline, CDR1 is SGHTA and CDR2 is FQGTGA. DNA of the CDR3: TGTGCCAGCAGCTTACAGGGGGAGGGCACTGAAGCTTTCTTT. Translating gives CASSLQGEGTEAFF.